Listed below are T cell receptor beta chains from one sample, sequenced in a study of T-cell reconstitution after alpha-beta-depleted transplantation in children. TCRdb re-analysed the PCR reads in MiXCR, keeping a single row per CDR3 protein. This sample has approximately 980,000 distinct CDR3 sequences; less than 30% occur once, and the top ten carry 28%. This sample comprised PBMCs, mostly from graft donor cells, obtained 360 days after TCRalphabeta/CD19-depleted stem cell transplant. These receptors were taken from a boy less than two years old who had a stem cell transplant for SCID, so the T cells may come from the graft donor. Each CDR3 is given with its conserved first and last residue. A D gene is named only where the DNA matches it firmly. Some rows mark clone size as missing; the rest say once, few, many or name a class of expanded clone.

J gene | D gene | V gene | clone size | CDR3 DNA | CDR3 protein
TRBJ1-2 | - | TRBV7-8 | - | TGTGCCAGCAGCTTAGATATATTCTATGGCTACACCTTC | CASSLDIFYGYTF
TRBJ2-7 | - | TRBV5-1 | few | TGCGCCAGCAGCTTGAAGGGGCCCTTCTACGAGCAGTACTTC | CASSLKGPFYEQYF
TRBJ2-1 | - | TRBV5-1 | - | TGCGCCAGCAGCTTTCTATCGGAATCCTCCCTCAATGAGCAGTTCTTC | CASSFLSESSLNEQFF
TRBJ1-5 | - | TRBV5-1 | many | TGTGCCAGCAGCCTCGGTGGGGGCAATCAGCCCCAGCATTTT | CASSLGGGNQPQHF
TRBJ2-7 | - | TRBV29-1 | few | TGCAGCGTTGAACTTCGCAACTCCTACGAGCAGTACTTC | CSVELRNSYEQYF
TRBJ2-1 | - | TRBV7-8 | few | TGTGCCAGCAGAGCTCTCTCCTACAATGAGCAGTTCTTC | CASRALSYNEQFF
TRBJ2-7 | - | TRBV28 | few | TGTGCCAGCAGTTTATGGGGCGATTACCAAGCCCTCTACGAGCAGTACTTC | CASSLWGDYQALYEQYF
TRBJ2-3 | - | TRBV7-3 | few | TGTGCCAGCAGCTTAAGGGGTACCCTTAGCACAGATACGCAGTATTTT | CASSLRGTLSTDTQYF
TRBJ2-4 | - | TRBV5-1 | once | TGCGCCAGCAGCTTGGATTTCGGAAACATTCAGTACTTC | CASSLDFGNIQYF
TRBJ2-3 | - | TRBV7-3 | once | TGTGCCAGCAGCTTAGGTCAGGCACGGATGACAGATACGCAGTATTTT | CASSLGQARMTDTQYF
TRBJ2-1 | - | TRBV20-1 | few | TGCAGTGCTAGAGAACCCGGCAGTCCCATATACAATGAGCAGTTCTTC | CSAREPGSPIYNEQFF
TRBJ2-3 | - | TRBV9 | few | TGTGCCAGCAGCTCATCAACAATCAGGGGGGGCACAGATACGCAGTATTTT | CASSSSTIRGGTDTQYF
TRBJ2-1 | - | TRBV20-1 | few | TGCAGTGCTGCCGCCGGGACTCATGAGGGCAATGAGCAGTTCTTC | CSAAAGTHEGNEQFF
TRBJ1-6 | - | TRBV3-1 | few | TGTGCCAGCAGCCAAGGGACGATCGATTCACCCCTCCACTTT | CASSQGTIDSPLHF
TRBJ2-1 | TRBD1 | TRBV4-3 | few | TGCGCCAGCAGCCATAAGATACAGGGGAGCTCCTACAATGAGCAGTTCTTC | CASSHKIQGSSYNEQFF
TRBJ2-4 | - | TRBV7-2 | few | TGTGCCAGCAGCTTAGCGTTGGGAACCGTGGCCAAAAACATTCAGTACTTC | CASSLALGTVAKNIQYF
TRBJ1-6 | - | TRBV7-6 | - | TGTGCCAGCAGCTTCGTCGACAGAAATTCACCCCTCCACTTT | CASSFVDRNSPLHF
TRBJ2-5 | - | TRBV29-1 | few | TGCAGCGCCGGGACCCAGTACTTC | CSAGTQYF
TRBJ1-1 | - | TRBV29-1 | - | TGCAGCGTTGAAGCGAACACTGAAGCTTTCTTT | CSVEANTEAFF
TRBJ2-2 | - | TRBV12-3/TRBV12-4 | - | TGTGCCAGCAACAGTAGGGGCGCGAACACCGGGGAGCTGTTTTTT | CASNSRGANTGELFF
TRBJ1-1 | TRBD1 | TRBV20-1 | few | TGCAGTGCTATAACCGGGACAGGGGTCTCTGAAGCTTTCTTT | CSAITGTGVSEAFF
TRBJ2-1 | - | TRBV3-1 | - | TGTGCTAGCAGCCTAACTAAGACTGTCGGCGGGATGTTCTTC | CASSLTKTVGGMFF
TRBJ2-3 | - | TRBV20-1 | few | TGCAGTGCAAGACTAAAAGGAGGAAAGGCAACAGATACGCAGTATTTT | CSARLKGGKATDTQYF
TRBJ2-1 | - | TRBV30 | - | TGTGCCTGGATACGGATCCCCAAGACCAATGAGCAGTTCTTC | CAWIRIPKTNEQFF
TRBJ1-1 | TRBD1 | TRBV9 | - | TGTGCCAGCAGCGTAGGTCGTGGTACAGGGGGCACTGAAGCTTTCTTT | CASSVGRGTGGTEAFF
TRBJ2-7 | TRBD1 | TRBV5-1 | - | TGCGCCAGCAGCATAACTGACAGGGGTGGCTCCTACGAGCAGTACTTC | CASSITDRGGSYEQYF
TRBJ1-1 | - | TRBV20-1 | few | TGCAGTGCTAGAGATTTGGCAGGCCGGGGCACTGAAGCTTTCTTT | CSARDLAGRGTEAFF
TRBJ1-4 | - | TRBV12-3/TRBV12-4 | once | TGTGCCAGCAGTTTGGACATGTATAATGAAAAACTGTTTTTT | CASSLDMYNEKLFF
TRBJ2-5 | - | TRBV7-3 | few | TGTGCCAGCAGCTTACAGGGAGATGGGGAGACCCAGTACTTC | CASSLQGDGETQYF
TRBJ1-1 | - | TRBV4-1 | few | TGCGCCAGCAGCCAAGATAGGTCAGGGACCCGGGTGGCTGAAGCTTTCTTT | CASSQDRSGTRVAEAFF
TRBJ2-1 | TRBD2 | TRBV7-2 | few | TGTGCCAGCAGTTTGCGGGGGGCACCCTACAATGAGCAGTTCTTC | CASSLRGAPYNEQFF
TRBJ1-5 | - | TRBV7-2 | - | TGTGCCAGCACCGATGGAGGGAGTCGGAATCAGCCCCAGCATTTT | CASTDGGSRNQPQHF
TRBJ1-5 | TRBD1 | TRBV29-1 | few | TGCAGCGTTGGAGGGACAGGAAAGGGTCAGCCCCAGCATTTT | CSVGGTGKGQPQHF
TRBJ2-7 | - | TRBV27 | few | TGTGCCAGCAGTTTATCGGTAGGGAACACCTACGAGCAGTACTTC | CASSLSVGNTYEQYF
TRBJ2-7 | TRBD2 | TRBV7-2 | few | TGTGCCAGCAGCTTTGCTAGCGGGTCCTACGAGCAGTACTTC | CASSFASGSYEQYF
TRBJ2-2 | TRBD2 | TRBV3-1 | many | TGTGCCAGCAGCCGGCTAGCGGGCACCGGGGAGCTGTTTTTT | CASSRLAGTGELFF
TRBJ2-7 | TRBD1 | TRBV25-1 | - | TGTGCCAGCAGTCACAGGGGAATCGGCTACGAGCAGTACTTC | CASSHRGIGYEQYF
TRBJ2-2 | - | TRBV15 | - | TGTGCCACCAGCAGAGATAGGCGAGCGGGGAACACCGGGGAGCTGTTTTTT | CATSRDRRAGNTGELFF
TRBJ1-5 | - | TRBV19 | - | TGTGCCAGTAGTATAGATGAGGTCCTTAATCAGCCCCAGCATTTT | CASSIDEVLNQPQHF
TRBJ1-1 | - | TRBV12-3/TRBV12-4 | - | TGTGCCAGCACCTTTGACCCGAACACTGAAGCTTTCTTT | CASTFDPNTEAFF
TRBJ2-1 | - | TRBV29-1 | - | TGCAGCGTTGGGGGCAGGGAGTTCTTC | CSVGGREFF
TRBJ2-1 | - | TRBV5-1 | many | TGCGCCAGCAGCTGGAAGGGAGATAGCTCCTACAATGAGCAGTTCTTC | CASSWKGDSSYNEQFF
TRBJ2-3 | TRBD1 | TRBV20-1 | - | TGCAGTGCAACTCACCGACAGGGGATTCTCGATACGCAGTATTTT | CSATHRQGILDTQYF
TRBJ2-7 | TRBD2 | TRBV5-1 | - | TGCGCCAGCAGCTCGGGAGGGGTAGCGGGGTCCTACGAGCAGTACTTC | CASSSGGVAGSYEQYF
TRBJ2-3 | TRBD2 | TRBV5-1 | - | TGCGCCAGCAGCCTGACTAGCTATTACGGGGACCGGACAGATACGCAGTATTTT | CASSLTSYYGDRTDTQYF